These 19 T cell receptor beta chains share one sample of origin, sequenced in a study of blood T cell repertoires in COVID-19. Assay: immunoSEQ multiplex PCR; the TCRdb copy retains only in-frame clones and omits some. The sample consists of approximately 91,000 clones, 80% of them appearing once. Specimen: peripheral blood. The receptor set was obtained from a human donor in a cohort sampled during active COVID-19.

The chain recombines TRBV7-9 with TRBJ1-2; 7 nucleotides align to TRBD1. Per the germline V gene, CDR1 is SEHNR and CDR2 is FQNEAQ (reference sequence). V was pared by 3 bases and J by 6 bases, with 4 bases of the junction left unmatched. This CDR3 spans 13 amino acids. CDR3 sequence (DNA): TGTGCCAGCAGCTTTACAGGGGACAATGGCTACACCTTC. Translating gives CASSFTGDNGYTF. The complete variable domain, with remaining parts taken from reference TRBV7-9 and TRBJ1-2, reads DTGVSQNPRHKITKRGQNVTFRCDPISEHNRLYWYRQTLGQGPEFLTYFQNEAQLEKSRLLSDRFSAERPKGSFSTLEIQRTEQGDSAMYLCASSFTGDNGYTFGSGTRLTVV.

CDR3 protein: CASSRIQGYEQYF. CDR3 sequence (DNA): TGCGCCAGCAGCCGCATCCAGGGCTACGAGCAGTACTTC. The chain combines TRBV4-1 with TRBJ2-7; a possible D gene is TRBD1 (5 bases). CDR1 and CDR2 (germline): MGHRA, YSYEKL. V was clipped by 4 bases and J by 3 bases, with 10 bases between them. The CDR3 sequence is 13 residues long.

The chain joins TRBV11-2 to TRBJ2-5, with 8 bases fitting TRBD2. The germline gives CDR1 SGHAT, CDR2 FQNNGV. CDR3 length: 18 residues. After removal of 1 base from V and 5 bases from J, the junction contained 15 bases not matched to a gene. CDR3 protein: CASSLGWGTSGGGETQYF. The CDR3 region has the DNA TGTGCCAGCAGCTTAGGGTGGGGAACTAGCGGCGGCGGGGAGACCCAGTACTTC.

The chain is built from TRBV6-1 and TRBJ2-7, with 8 nucleotides matching TRBD2. The CDR3 length is 13 residues. V trimming: 0 bases; J trimming: 6 bases; junction bases outside the gene matches: 1. Germline V lookup: CDR1 MNHNS, CDR2 SASEGT. CDR3 nucleotides: TGTGCCAGCAGTGAAGCCGCGGGGGGCGAGCAGTACTTC. This gives the protein CASSEAAGGEQYF.

The chain couples TRBV12-3 or TRBV12-4 to TRBJ1-1, with D hard to call. V lost 2 bases and J 8 bases, leaving 6 bases between the germline ends. The CDR3 has 11 amino acids. In nucleotides, the CDR3 is TGTGCCAGCAGTTTAAGGAGAGAAGCTTTCTTT. Its translation is CASSLRREAFF.

The sample holds one count of this clone. The chain recombines TRBV2 with TRBJ2-3, with 8 bases fitting TRBD2. With 10 bases clipped from V and 4 bases from J, the junction kept 10 bases outside the gene matches. This CDR3 spans 14 amino acids. Germline CDR1 reads SNHLY; CDR2 reads FYNNEI. The chain's CDR3 is CANKREMEPDTQYF. The CDR3 region has the DNA TGTGCCAACAAGCGGGAGATGGAGCCAGATACGCAGTATTTT. Drawing the rest from reference TRBV2 and TRBJ2-3, the complete variable domain is EPEVTQTPSHQVTQMGQEVILRCVPISNHLYFYWYRQILGQKVEFLVSFYNNEISEKSEIFDDQFSVERPDGSNFTLKIRSTKLEDSAMYFCANKREMEPDTQYFGPGTRLTVL.

This clone appeared a few times. The V call is TRBV7-2, the J call TRBJ2-6; possibly TRBD1 for D (5 bases). V was pared by 5 bases and J by 4 bases, with 9 bases between. The CDR3 runs 14 residues. CDR1 is SGHTA and CDR2 is FQGNSA in the germline V gene. The CDR3, as DNA: TGTGCCAGCAGCCCAGGGATCGGGGCCAACGTCCTGACTTTC. This sequence encodes CASSPGIGANVLTF.

The rearrangement uses TRBV6-5 and TRBJ2-7; TRBD2 agrees at 9 bases. The CDR3 is 13 amino acids. V was pared by 6 bases and J by 2 bases, with 2 bases of the junction left unmatched. Germline values: CDR1 MNHEY, CDR2 SVGAGI. The CDR3 loop reads CASRREGPYEQYF. CDR3 DNA: TGTGCCAGCAGGCGGGAGGGGCCCTACGAGCAGTACTTC.

V is TRBV28 and J is TRBJ1-2, with a possible D match to TRBD1 (5 bases). The ends were cut back, 7 bases at V and 0 bases at J, with 18 bases in the middle. Germline V CDR1 and CDR2: MDHEN, SYDVKM. This CDR3 has 16 residues. CDR3 loop: CASIPAGREANYGYTF. CDR3 in DNA: TGTGCCAGCATCCCCGCCGGCAGGGAAGCTAACTATGGCTACACCTTC.

This chain joins TRBV3-1 (or the pseudogene TRBV3-2) and TRBJ2-1, with D possibly being TRBD2 (5 bases). CDR1 LGHDT and CDR2 YNNKEL come from the germline V gene (reference sequence). Trimming stripped 7 bases from V and 7 bases from J, with 8 bases between. The CDR3 length is 11 residues. CDR3 DNA: TGTGCCAGCAATTCGGGGAATGAGCAGTTCTTC. It encodes CASNSGNEQFF.

The CDR3 bases are TGCGCCAGCACCCGGACTAGCGGCTACGAGCAGTACTTC. This gives the protein CASTRTSGYEQYF. The chain links TRBV5-1 to TRBJ2-7; 10 bases line up with TRBD2. With 6 bases clipped from V and 3 bases from J, the junction kept 3 bases outside the gene matches. The CDR3 sequence is 13 residues long. Germline V lookup: CDR1 SGHRS, CDR2 YFSETQ.

This clone was picked up one time. The chain uses TRBV5-8 and TRBJ2-7; 9 positions match TRBD1. The germline V gene has CDR1 SGHTS and CDR2 YDEGEE. V trimming: 3 bases; J trimming: 3 bases; junction bases outside the gene matches: 7. The CDR3 length is 15 residues. The CDR3 sequence is CASSSPTGGDYEQYF. The CDR3 DNA reads TGTGCCAGCAGCTCCCCGACAGGGGGAGACTACGAGCAGTACTTC.

The V gene is TRBV4-2, the J gene TRBJ2-3; 9 nucleotides match TRBD2. This CDR3 is 17 amino acids long. Germline V CDR1 and CDR2: LGHNA, YNFKEQ. Trimming removed 1 base from V and 2 bases from J; junction bases left unmatched: 7. CDR3 sequence: CASSQARGRAATDTQYF. CDR3 coding DNA: TGTGCCAGCAGCCAAGCGCGCGGGAGGGCCGCCACAGATACGCAGTATTTT.

The rearrangement joins TRBV2 to TRBJ1-6, with D unresolved. Trimming removed 0 bases from V and 8 bases from J, with 5 bases in between. The CDR3 totals 13 residues. Germline values: CDR1 SNHLY, CDR2 FYNNEI. The CDR3 spells CASSEAADSPLHF. In DNA form, the CDR3 reads TGTGCCAGCAGTGAAGCGGCGGATTCACCCCTCCACTTT.

J is TRBJ2-5 and V is TRBV5-1, with 9 bases identical to TRBD2. The germline V gene has CDR1 SGHRS and CDR2 YFSETQ. V trimming: 0 bases; J trimming: 4 bases; junction bases outside the gene matches: 4. The CDR3 length is 15 residues. The CDR3 nucleotides read TGCGCCAGCAGCTTGGATCCGCGGGGGGGAGAGACCCAGTACTTC. Translating it yields CASSLDPRGGETQYF.

This clone has a single count. The chain recombines TRBV7-9 with TRBJ2-2, with TRBD2 identical over 7 bases. Germline-derived CDR1 and CDR2 are SEHNR and FQNEAQ (reference sequence). V shed 7 bases, J shed 6 bases, and the junction held 14 bases outside the gene matches. The CDR3 consists of 16 residues. CDR3 amino acids: CASIPREQLAPGELFF. The DNA of the CDR3 is TGTGCCAGCATACCCCGGGAGCAACTAGCGCCCGGGGAGCTGTTTTTT.

The gene calls are TRBV28 and TRBJ1-2, with 8 bases aligning to TRBD1. V shed 2 bases, J shed 2 bases, and the junction held 10 bases outside the gene matches. This CDR3 is 17 amino acids long. Germline-derived CDR1 and CDR2 are MDHEN and SYDVKM. The CDR3 sequence: CASSLTSGGSGNYGYTF. In nucleotides, the CDR3 is TGTGCCAGCAGTTTAACGTCAGGGGGCTCGGGGAACTATGGCTACACCTTC.

The chain couples TRBV6-1 to TRBJ1-4, with D maybe TRBD1 (6 bases). The germline V gene has CDR1 MNHNS and CDR2 SASEGT. The length of the CDR3 is 14 residues. V was cut by 2 bases and J by 8 bases, with 12 bases left in between. The CDR3 DNA is TGTGCCAGCAGTGAACAGACAGGCCAAGAAAAACTGTTTTTT. Translating it yields CASSEQTGQEKLFF.

This sequence joins TRBV24-1 and TRBJ2-5; D might be TRBD1 (6 bases). V was trimmed by 0 bases and J by 2 bases, leaving 12 bases between them. Germline CDR1 reads KGHDR; CDR2 reads SFDVKD. The CDR3 extends over 16 amino acids. The CDR3 loop reads CATSDLTGQGQETQYF. The CDR3 DNA sequence: TGTGCCACCAGTGATTTGACAGGGCAAGGACAAGAGACCCAGTACTTC.